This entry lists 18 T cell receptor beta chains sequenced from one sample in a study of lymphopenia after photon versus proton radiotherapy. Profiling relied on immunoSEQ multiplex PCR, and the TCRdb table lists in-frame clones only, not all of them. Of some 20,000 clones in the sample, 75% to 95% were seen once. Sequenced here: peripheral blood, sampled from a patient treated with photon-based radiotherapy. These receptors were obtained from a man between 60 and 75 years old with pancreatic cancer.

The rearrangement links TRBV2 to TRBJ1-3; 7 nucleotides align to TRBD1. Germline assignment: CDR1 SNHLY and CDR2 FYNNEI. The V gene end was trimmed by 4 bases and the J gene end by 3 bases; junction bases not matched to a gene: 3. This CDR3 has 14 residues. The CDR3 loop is CASSATGFGNTIYF. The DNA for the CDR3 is TGTGCCAGCAGTGCGACAGGGTTTGGAAACACCATATATTTT.

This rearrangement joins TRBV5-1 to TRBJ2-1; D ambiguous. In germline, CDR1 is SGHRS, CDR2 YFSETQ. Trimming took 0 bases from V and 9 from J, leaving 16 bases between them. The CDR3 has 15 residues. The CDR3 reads CASSLERQQSSEQFF. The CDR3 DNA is TGCGCCAGCAGCTTGGAGAGGCAACAGAGTTCTGAGCAGTTCTTC.

In nucleotides, the CDR3 is TGCGCCAGCACCCTCGGGGGGAAAGACTATGGCTACACCTTC. This sequence encodes CASTLGGKDYGYTF. This chain uses TRBV5-1 with TRBJ1-2; tentative D call: TRBD1 (5 bases). The CDR3 contains 14 residues. Deletions cut 6 bases from V and 3 bases from J, with 15 bases between. Germline V CDR1 and CDR2: SGHRS, YFSETQ.

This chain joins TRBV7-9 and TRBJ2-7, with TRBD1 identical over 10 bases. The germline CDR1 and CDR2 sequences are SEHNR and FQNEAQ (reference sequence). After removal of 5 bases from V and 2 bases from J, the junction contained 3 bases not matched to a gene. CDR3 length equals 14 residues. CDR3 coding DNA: TGTGCCAGCAGCGCCGACAGGGGGCCCTACGAGCAGTACTTC. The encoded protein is CASSADRGPYEQYF.

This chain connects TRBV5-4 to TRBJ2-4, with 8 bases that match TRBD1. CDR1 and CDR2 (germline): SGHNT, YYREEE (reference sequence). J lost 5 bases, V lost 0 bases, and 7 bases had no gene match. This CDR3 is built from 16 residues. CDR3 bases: TGTGCCAGCAGCTTGGAGGCAGGGGGCGCGGAAAACATTCAGTACTTC. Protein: CASSLEAGGAENIQYF.

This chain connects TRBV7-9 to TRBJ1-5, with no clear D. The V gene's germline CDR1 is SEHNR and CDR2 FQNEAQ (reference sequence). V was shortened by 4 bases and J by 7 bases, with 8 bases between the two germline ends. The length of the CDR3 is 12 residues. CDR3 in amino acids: CASSSPFQPQHF. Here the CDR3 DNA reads TGTGCCAGCAGCTCCCCATTCCAGCCCCAGCATTTT.

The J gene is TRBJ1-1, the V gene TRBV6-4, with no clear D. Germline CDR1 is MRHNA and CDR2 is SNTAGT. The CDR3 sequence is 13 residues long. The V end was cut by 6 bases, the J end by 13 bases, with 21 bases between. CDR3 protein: CASRDPRGGTYFF. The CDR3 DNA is TGTGCCAGCAGAGATCCTCGGGGAGGAACCTATTTCTTT.

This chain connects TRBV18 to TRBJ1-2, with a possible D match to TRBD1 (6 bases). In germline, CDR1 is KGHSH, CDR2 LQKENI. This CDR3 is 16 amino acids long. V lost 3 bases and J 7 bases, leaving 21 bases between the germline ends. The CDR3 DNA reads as TGTGCCAGCTCACCGGCCGGGACAAGGGGTAGTGGTGGCTACACCTTC. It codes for CASSPAGTRGSGGYTF.

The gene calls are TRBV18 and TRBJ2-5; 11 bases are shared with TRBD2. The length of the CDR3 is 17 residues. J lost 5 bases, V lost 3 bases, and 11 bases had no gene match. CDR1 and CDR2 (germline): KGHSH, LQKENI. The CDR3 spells CASSPLPASGGSETQYF. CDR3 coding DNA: TGTGCCAGCTCACCGCTCCCGGCTAGCGGGGGGAGTGAGACCCAGTACTTC.

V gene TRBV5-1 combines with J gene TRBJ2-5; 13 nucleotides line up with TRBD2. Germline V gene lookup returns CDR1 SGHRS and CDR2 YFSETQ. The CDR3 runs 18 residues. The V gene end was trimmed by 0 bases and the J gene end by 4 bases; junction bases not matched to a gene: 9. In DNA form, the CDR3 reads TGCGCCAGCAGCTTGGCCCCAGGACTAGCGGGGGAGGGAGAGACCCAGTACTTC. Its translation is CASSLAPGLAGEGETQYF. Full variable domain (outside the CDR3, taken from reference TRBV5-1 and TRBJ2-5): KAGVTQTPRYLIKTRGQQVTLSCSPISGHRSVSWYQQTPGQGLQFLFEYFSETQRNKGNFPGRFSGRQFSNSRSEMNVSTLELGDSALYLCASSLAPGLAGEGETQYFGPGTRLLVL.

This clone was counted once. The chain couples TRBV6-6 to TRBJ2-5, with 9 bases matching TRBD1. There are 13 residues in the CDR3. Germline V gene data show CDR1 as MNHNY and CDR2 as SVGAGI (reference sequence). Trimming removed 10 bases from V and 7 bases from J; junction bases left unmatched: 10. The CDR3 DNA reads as TGTGCCACATGGCGGACAGGGGAAGGGACCCAGTACTTC. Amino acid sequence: CATWRTGEGTQYF.

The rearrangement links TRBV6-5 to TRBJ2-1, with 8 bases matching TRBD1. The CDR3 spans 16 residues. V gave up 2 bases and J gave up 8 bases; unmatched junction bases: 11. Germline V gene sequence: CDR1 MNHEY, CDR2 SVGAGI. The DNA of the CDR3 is TGTGCCAGCAGTTACGCCCGCAGGGGGCAATCCCATGAGCAGTTCTTC. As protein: CASSYARRGQSHEQFF.

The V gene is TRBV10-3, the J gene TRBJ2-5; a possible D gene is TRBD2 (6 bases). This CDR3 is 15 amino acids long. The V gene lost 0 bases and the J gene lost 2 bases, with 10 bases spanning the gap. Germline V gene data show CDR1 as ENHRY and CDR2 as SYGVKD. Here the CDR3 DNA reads TGTGCCATCAGTGAGTCTGGGCTAGCGCAAGAGACCCAGTACTTC. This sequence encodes CAISESGLAQETQYF.

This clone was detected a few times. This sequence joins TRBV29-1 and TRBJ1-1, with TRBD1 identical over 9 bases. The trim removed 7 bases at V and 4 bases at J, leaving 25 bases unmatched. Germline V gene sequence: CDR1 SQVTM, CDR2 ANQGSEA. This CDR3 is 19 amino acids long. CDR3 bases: TGCAGCGCCCAGACTAGGGGACCGGGACAGGGTCATCGGAGCACTGAAGCTTTCTTT. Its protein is CSAQTRGPGQGHRSTEAFF.

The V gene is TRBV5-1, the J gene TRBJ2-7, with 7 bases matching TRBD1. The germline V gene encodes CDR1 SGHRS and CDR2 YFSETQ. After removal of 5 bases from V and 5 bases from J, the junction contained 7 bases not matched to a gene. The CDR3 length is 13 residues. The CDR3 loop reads CASRWTGNDEQYF. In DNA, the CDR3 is TGCGCCAGCAGATGGACAGGAAACGACGAGCAGTACTTC. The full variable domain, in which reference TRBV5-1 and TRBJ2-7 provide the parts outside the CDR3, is KAGVTQTPRYLIKTRGQQVTLSCSPISGHRSVSWYQQTPGQGLQFLFEYFSETQRNKGNFPGRFSGRQFSNSRSEMNVSTLELGDSALYLCASRWTGNDEQYFGPGTRLTVT.

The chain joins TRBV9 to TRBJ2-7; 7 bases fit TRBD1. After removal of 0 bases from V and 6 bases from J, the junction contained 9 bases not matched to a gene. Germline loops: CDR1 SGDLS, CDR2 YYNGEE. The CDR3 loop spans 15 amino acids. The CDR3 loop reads CASSVGRAGGGEQYF. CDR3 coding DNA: TGTGCCAGCAGCGTAGGAAGGGCAGGGGGTGGCGAGCAGTACTTC.

The CDR3 coding sequence is TGTGCCAGCAGCTTCCCCGGGACTAGCCGGGATACGCAGTATTTT. Translation: CASSFPGTSRDTQYF. V gene TRBV5-8 combines with J gene TRBJ2-3, with 9 bases identical to TRBD2. Germline lookup yields CDR1 SGHTS and CDR2 YDEGEE. The CDR3 runs 15 residues. The V gene end was trimmed by 2 bases and the J gene end by 6 bases; junction bases not matched to a gene: 7.

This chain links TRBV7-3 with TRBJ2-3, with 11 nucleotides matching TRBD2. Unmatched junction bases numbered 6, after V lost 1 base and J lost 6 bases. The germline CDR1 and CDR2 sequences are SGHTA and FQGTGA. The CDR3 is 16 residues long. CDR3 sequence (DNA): TGTGCCAGCAGCTTAAATAGCGGGGGGGCCTTGGATACGCAGTATTTT. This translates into CASSLNSGGALDTQYF.